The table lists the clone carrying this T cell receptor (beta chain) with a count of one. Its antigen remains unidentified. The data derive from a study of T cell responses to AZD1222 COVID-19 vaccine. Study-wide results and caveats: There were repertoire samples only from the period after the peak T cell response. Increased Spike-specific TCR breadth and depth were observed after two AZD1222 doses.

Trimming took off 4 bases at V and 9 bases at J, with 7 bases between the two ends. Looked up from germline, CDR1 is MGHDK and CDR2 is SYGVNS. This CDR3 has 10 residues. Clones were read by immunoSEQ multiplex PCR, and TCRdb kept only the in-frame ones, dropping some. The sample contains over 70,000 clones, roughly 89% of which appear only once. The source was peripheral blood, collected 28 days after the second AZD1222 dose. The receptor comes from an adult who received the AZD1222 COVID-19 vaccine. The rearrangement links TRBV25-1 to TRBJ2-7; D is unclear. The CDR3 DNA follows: TGTGCCAGCAGTGCGGATGTGCAGTACTTC. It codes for CASSADVQYF.